This T cell receptor beta chain was sequenced for a study of blood T cell repertoires in COVID-19. The repertoire was sequenced with immunoSEQ multiplex PCR; TCRdb's copy has only in-frame clones and lacks some. This sample yields about 50,000 clones, of which about 90% are seen a single time; around 2.2% belongs to the top ten. This CDR3 is built from 14 residues. In germline, CDR1 is MDHEN, CDR2 SYDVKM. Deletions cut 6 bases from V and 6 bases from J, with 17 bases between. Sequencing was done on a sample of peripheral blood. The chain couples TRBV28 to TRBJ1-2; tentative D call: TRBD1 (6 bases). This receptor was taken from a human donor in a cohort sampled during active COVID-19. DNA of the CDR3: TGTGCCAGCAGCAATCAAAGGGCAGGGGATGGCTACACCTTC. It translates to CASSNQRAGDGYTF.